Sequencing of this T cell receptor (beta chain) was carried out in a study of T-cell reconstitution after alpha-beta-depleted transplantation in children. Unique molecular identifiers featured in how the TCRbeta library was prepared. TCRdb analysed the PCR reads with MiXCR anew, one entry per CDR3 protein. The sample has about 540,000 distinct CDR3 sequences; 25% to 30% are singletons. Study results and caveats: Once a year had passed after transplant, T-cell counts and diversity came mostly from newly produced T cells. Some patients showed high day-60 TCRbeta diversity, which derived from surviving recipient T cells and thymic progenitors. Reportedly, only several hundred clones from non-depleted graft cells drove alpha-beta T-cell counts at about two months.

This clonotype was recorded a few times. What it recognizes is unknown. The source is a boy in the first two years of life with Wiskott-Aldrich syndrome, due to receive a stem cell transplant. The source was PBMCs, collected before TCRalphabeta/CD19-depleted stem cell transplant.

CDR3 in amino acids: CSVGTDGTDTQYF. CDR3 in DNA: TGCAGCGTTGGCACGGACGGCACAGATACGCAGTATTTT. The chain joins TRBV29-1 to TRBJ2-3; D remains unclear. This CDR3 region has 13 residues. Germline V gene lookup returns CDR1 SQVTM and CDR2 ANQGSEA. The V end lost 4 bases, the J end lost 1 base, and 9 bases lay between the germline ends.